This entry concerns a single TCR beta chain. The CDR3 totals 16 residues. The V segment lost 0 bases and the J segment 5 bases; nucleotides outside the gene matches: 6. The germline V gene encodes CDR1 SGHRS and CDR2 YFSETQ. This specimen comes from a study of shared clonotypes between healthy human individuals. As defined, naive CD8 cells were CD45RO-negative and positively selected for CCR7, with terminally differentiated effector memory CD45RA+ cells excluded. Profiling relied on immunoSEQ multiplex PCR, and the TCRdb table lists in-frame clones only, not all of them. The top ten hold 0.3% to 0.35% of the sample, which has about 580,000 clones, roughly 98% seen once.

The sequencing sample was made of naive CD8+ T cells sorted from blood. The TCR originated in a man aged 25 to 45 in good health. The V and J genes are TRBV5-1 and TRBJ1-4; 8 bases are a match to TRBD1. In nucleotides, the CDR3 is TGCGCCAGCAGCTTGGACCGGACAGGGTCGAATGAAAAACTGTTTTTT. This encodes CASSLDRTGSNEKLFF.